These T cell receptor beta chains were read from a single sample in a study of cytomegalovirus exposure and HLA in healthy donors. This table comes from immunoSEQ multiplex PCR, and its TCRdb copy is limited to in-frame clones, with some not included. Of 180,000 or so clones in the sample, 70% to 80% were seen once. Sequences were obtained from PBMCs. These receptors were collected from a woman between 45 and 65 years old in good health and CMV-seronegative. Each CDR3 is given with its conserved first and last residue. Each record gives: J gene, clone size, V gene, D gene, CDR3 protein, CDR3 DNA. A D gene is named only where the DNA matches it firmly. Not every row has a clone size; where given, it reads once, few, many or a size class.

j_call: TRBJ1-5
clone_size: .
v_call: TRBV15
d_call: TRBD1
cdr3_aa: CATSRDPGGNQPQHF
cdr3_nt: TGTGCCACCAGCAGAGATCCAGGGGGGAATCAGCCCCAGCATTTT

j_call: TRBJ1-5
clone_size: few
v_call: TRBV2
d_call: .
cdr3_aa: CASSGIASNQPQHF
cdr3_nt: TGTGCCAGCAGTGGGATAGCAAGCAATCAGCCCCAGCATTTT

j_call: TRBJ1-1
clone_size: .
v_call: TRBV5-6
d_call: .
cdr3_aa: CASSLVGVGTEAFF
cdr3_nt: TGTGCCAGCAGCTTGGTAGGGGTCGGCACTGAAGCTTTCTTT

j_call: TRBJ2-4
clone_size: few
v_call: TRBV7-9
d_call: TRBD1
cdr3_aa: CASRGQGLAKNIQYF
cdr3_nt: TGTGCCAGCAGAGGACAGGGTTTGGCCAAAAACATTCAGTACTTC

j_call: TRBJ2-7
clone_size: .
v_call: TRBV6-5
d_call: .
cdr3_aa: CASRLGGTPGHEQYF
cdr3_nt: TGTGCCAGCAGACTAGGTGGGACTCCGGGCCACGAGCAGTACTTC

j_call: TRBJ2-2
clone_size: .
v_call: TRBV7-2
d_call: .
cdr3_aa: CASSPGRGNTGELFF
cdr3_nt: TGTGCCAGCAGCCCCGGACGGGGGAACACCGGGGAGCTGTTTTTT

j_call: TRBJ1-1
clone_size: .
v_call: TRBV7-2
d_call: TRBD1
cdr3_aa: CASRGGGQGQTEAFF
cdr3_nt: TGTGCCAGCAGAGGGGGGGGACAGGGTCAGACTGAAGCTTTCTTT

j_call: TRBJ2-7
clone_size: .
v_call: TRBV28
d_call: TRBD2
cdr3_aa: CASSSLAGVGAGEQYF
cdr3_nt: TGTGCCAGCAGTTCACTAGCGGGAGTGGGGGCGGGCGAGCAGTACTTC

j_call: TRBJ1-1
clone_size: .
v_call: TRBV5-6
d_call: .
cdr3_aa: CASSRRQYTEAFF
cdr3_nt: TGTGCCAGCAGCAGACGACAGTACACTGAAGCTTTCTTT

j_call: TRBJ2-7
clone_size: few
v_call: TRBV28
d_call: TRBD1
cdr3_aa: CASSLRDRGREQYF
cdr3_nt: TGTGCCAGCAGCCTCCGGGACAGGGGGCGCGAGCAGTACTTC

j_call: TRBJ1-2
clone_size: .
v_call: TRBV27
d_call: TRBD1
cdr3_aa: CASSRIDRGNSYGYTF
cdr3_nt: TGCGCCAGCAGTCGAATAGACAGGGGTAATTCCTATGGCTACACCTTC

j_call: TRBJ2-1
clone_size: .
v_call: TRBV18
d_call: TRBD2
cdr3_aa: CASSPTGTSGRAYNEQFF
cdr3_nt: TGTGCCAGCTCACCGACCGGGACTAGCGGGAGGGCCTACAATGAGCAGTTCTTC

j_call: TRBJ2-5
clone_size: .
v_call: TRBV18
d_call: .
cdr3_aa: CASSPGRGETQYF
cdr3_nt: TGTGCCAGCTCACCAGGCAGGGGAGAGACCCAGTACTTC

j_call: TRBJ2-7
clone_size: .
v_call: TRBV7-3
d_call: TRBD2
cdr3_aa: CASSLRPSGAEQYF
cdr3_nt: TGTGCCAGCAGCTTGCGGCCTAGCGGAGCGGAGCAGTACTTC

j_call: TRBJ2-7
clone_size: .
v_call: TRBV9
d_call: TRBD1
cdr3_aa: CASSVGGQGMSEQYF
cdr3_nt: TGTGCCAGCAGCGTAGGGGGACAGGGAATGAGCGAGCAGTACTTC

j_call: TRBJ1-1
clone_size: .
v_call: TRBV28
d_call: .
cdr3_aa: CASSLTRGEAAFF
cdr3_nt: TGTGCCAGCAGTTTAACTCGGGGGGAGGCCGCTTTCTTT

j_call: TRBJ1-1
clone_size: few
v_call: TRBV18
d_call: .
cdr3_aa: CASSPGRMNTEAFF
cdr3_nt: TGTGCCAGCTCACCTGGCCGAATGAACACTGAAGCTTTCTTT

j_call: TRBJ2-3
clone_size: few
v_call: TRBV21-1
d_call: .
cdr3_aa: CASSRGTSGGGTDTQYF
cdr3_nt: TGTGCCAGCAGCAGAGGGACTAGCGGGGGGGGGACAGATACGCAGTATTTT

j_call: TRBJ2-6
clone_size: .
v_call: TRBV9
d_call: .
cdr3_aa: CASSVPRDGANVLTF
cdr3_nt: TGTGCCAGCAGCGTCCCGAGGGATGGGGCCAACGTCCTGACTTTC

j_call: TRBJ1-2
clone_size: .
v_call: TRBV5-1
d_call: .
cdr3_aa: CASSPRPTANYGYTF
cdr3_nt: TGCGCCAGCAGCCCCCGCCCGACAGCCAACTATGGCTACACCTTC

j_call: TRBJ1-1
clone_size: .
v_call: TRBV6-5
d_call: .
cdr3_aa: CASSAAHEAFF
cdr3_nt: TGTGCCAGCAGTGCGGCGCATGAAGCTTTCTTT

j_call: TRBJ1-1
clone_size: .
v_call: TRBV2
d_call: .
cdr3_aa: CASSEAQGGEAFF
cdr3_nt: TGTGCCAGCAGTGAAGCCCAGGGCGGTGAAGCTTTCTTT

j_call: TRBJ2-7
clone_size: .
v_call: TRBV5-1
d_call: TRBD1
cdr3_aa: CASSSGTGYYEQYF
cdr3_nt: TGCGCCAGCAGCTCCGGGACAGGGTACTACGAGCAGTACTTC

j_call: TRBJ2-5
clone_size: .
v_call: TRBV25-1
d_call: .
cdr3_aa: CASSDSDRLQEAQYF
cdr3_nt: TGTGCCAGCAGTGATTCCGACAGGCTCCAAGAGGCCCAGTACTTC

j_call: TRBJ2-1
clone_size: few
v_call: TRBV4-3
d_call: TRBD1
cdr3_aa: CASSQDPGTGNEQFF
cdr3_nt: TGCGCCAGCAGCCAAGATCCCGGGACAGGGAATGAGCAGTTCTTC

j_call: TRBJ2-1
clone_size: .
v_call: TRBV7-2
d_call: TRBD2
cdr3_aa: CASSRDAAGDNEQFF
cdr3_nt: TGTGCCAGCAGCCGAGATGCAGCGGGGGACAATGAGCAGTTCTTC

j_call: TRBJ1-4
clone_size: few
v_call: TRBV18
d_call: TRBD1
cdr3_aa: CASSRQGPNEKLFF
cdr3_nt: TGTGCCAGCTCAAGACAGGGCCCTAATGAAAAACTGTTTTTT

j_call: TRBJ1-3
clone_size: .
v_call: TRBV5-1
d_call: TRBD1
cdr3_aa: CASSVKTGGSGNTIYF
cdr3_nt: TGCGCCAGCAGCGTAAAGACAGGGGGCTCTGGAAACACCATATATTTT

j_call: TRBJ2-7
clone_size: .
v_call: TRBV7-9
d_call: TRBD2
cdr3_aa: CASSPRTSGYEQYF
cdr3_nt: TGTGCCAGCAGCCCTCGGACTAGCGGCTACGAGCAGTACTTC

j_call: TRBJ1-3
clone_size: few
v_call: TRBV2
d_call: TRBD1
cdr3_aa: CASSAQGAGHTIYF
cdr3_nt: TGTGCCAGCAGTGCACAGGGGGCTGGACACACCATATATTTT

j_call: TRBJ2-7
clone_size: .
v_call: TRBV28
d_call: TRBD2
cdr3_aa: CASSLRTSPYEQYF
cdr3_nt: TGTGCCAGCAGTTTGAGGACTAGTCCCTACGAGCAGTACTTC

j_call: TRBJ1-1
clone_size: .
v_call: TRBV5-1
d_call: .
cdr3_aa: CASSLSGKQMNTEAFF
cdr3_nt: TGCGCCAGCAGCTTGTCAGGAAAGCAAATGAACACTGAAGCTTTCTTT

j_call: TRBJ1-5
clone_size: .
v_call: TRBV28
d_call: TRBD1
cdr3_aa: CASSSSTGGLFEHNQPQHF
cdr3_nt: TGTGCCAGCAGTTCGAGCACAGGGGGTTTATTCGAACACAATCAGCCCCAGCATTTT

j_call: TRBJ1-1
clone_size: few
v_call: TRBV15
d_call: .
cdr3_aa: CATSRAGTTEAFF
cdr3_nt: TGTGCCACCAGCAGAGCGGGGACAACTGAAGCTTTCTTT

j_call: TRBJ1-5
clone_size: .
v_call: TRBV28
d_call: .
cdr3_aa: CASSLQGSQPQHF
cdr3_nt: TGTGCCAGCAGTTTACAGGGAAGCCAGCCCCAGCATTTT

j_call: TRBJ1-1
clone_size: .
v_call: TRBV7-8
d_call: TRBD1
cdr3_aa: CASSLDRGGTEAFF
cdr3_nt: TGTGCCAGCAGCTTAGACAGGGGAGGCACTGAAGCTTTCTTT

j_call: TRBJ2-3
clone_size: once
v_call: TRBV7-9
d_call: .
cdr3_aa: CASSFESDTQYF
cdr3_nt: TGTGCCAGCAGCTTCGAGTCAGATACGCAGTATTTT

j_call: TRBJ1-4
clone_size: .
v_call: TRBV4-3
d_call: TRBD1
cdr3_aa: CASSLDRVPEKLFF
cdr3_nt: TGCGCCAGCAGCCTGGACAGGGTCCCTGAAAAACTGTTTTTT

j_call: TRBJ2-7
clone_size: .
v_call: TRBV7-9
d_call: .
cdr3_aa: CASSLMASSYEQYF
cdr3_nt: TGTGCCAGCAGCTTAATGGCAAGCTCCTACGAGCAGTACTTC

j_call: TRBJ1-5
clone_size: .
v_call: TRBV6-5
d_call: TRBD1
cdr3_aa: CASSQTQGAQPQHF
cdr3_nt: TGTGCCAGCAGTCAGACTCAGGGGGCTCAGCCCCAGCATTTT

j_call: TRBJ2-2
clone_size: .
v_call: TRBV27
d_call: .
cdr3_aa: CASQKRGPGELFF
cdr3_nt: TGTGCCAGCCAAAAACGGGGTCCCGGGGAGCTGTTTTTT

j_call: TRBJ1-4
clone_size: .
v_call: TRBV6-6
d_call: .
cdr3_aa: CASSAGRSNEKLFF
cdr3_nt: TGTGCCAGCAGCGCGGGACGGAGTAATGAAAAACTGTTTTTT

j_call: TRBJ2-7
clone_size: once
v_call: TRBV4-1
d_call: TRBD1
cdr3_aa: CASSQDTGGASYEQYF
cdr3_nt: TGCGCCAGCAGCCAAGATACAGGGGGCGCATCTTACGAGCAGTACTTC

j_call: TRBJ2-7
clone_size: once
v_call: TRBV4-3
d_call: .
cdr3_aa: CASSQEGQGSYEQYF
cdr3_nt: TGCGCCAGCAGCCAAGAAGGGCAGGGTTCCTACGAGCAGTACTTC

j_call: TRBJ2-3
clone_size: few
v_call: TRBV7-8
d_call: TRBD2
cdr3_aa: CASSLGLAGATDTQYF
cdr3_nt: TGTGCCAGCAGCCTAGGACTAGCGGGAGCCACAGATACGCAGTATTTT

j_call: TRBJ2-3
clone_size: .
v_call: TRBV7-6
d_call: TRBD2
cdr3_aa: CASSPLAGNTDTQYF
cdr3_nt: TGTGCCAGCAGCCCCCTAGCGGGGAACACAGATACGCAGTATTTT

j_call: TRBJ2-7
clone_size: .
v_call: TRBV4-1
d_call: .
cdr3_aa: CASSQAPDSPYEQYF
cdr3_nt: TGCGCCAGCAGCCAAGCCCCCGACAGCCCTTACGAGCAGTACTTC

j_call: TRBJ2-3
clone_size: .
v_call: TRBV5-4
d_call: TRBD1
cdr3_aa: CASSLGGTGPTDTQYF
cdr3_nt: TGTGCCAGCAGCTTGGGTGGGACAGGACCAACAGATACGCAGTATTTT

j_call: TRBJ1-4
clone_size: .
v_call: TRBV11-1
d_call: TRBD1
cdr3_aa: CASSWGQAPTNEKLFF
cdr3_nt: TGTGCCAGCAGCTGGGGACAGGCGCCAACTAATGAAAAACTGTTTTTT

j_call: TRBJ2-6
clone_size: .
v_call: TRBV19
d_call: .
cdr3_aa: CASSIDLAGIFSGANVLTF
cdr3_nt: TGTGCCAGTAGTATAGATCTGGCAGGGATATTCTCTGGGGCCAACGTCCTGACTTTC

j_call: TRBJ1-2
clone_size: .
v_call: TRBV30
d_call: .
cdr3_aa: CAVGGALSYGYTF
cdr3_nt: TGTGCCGTCGGGGGGGCCCTCTCCTATGGCTACACCTTC